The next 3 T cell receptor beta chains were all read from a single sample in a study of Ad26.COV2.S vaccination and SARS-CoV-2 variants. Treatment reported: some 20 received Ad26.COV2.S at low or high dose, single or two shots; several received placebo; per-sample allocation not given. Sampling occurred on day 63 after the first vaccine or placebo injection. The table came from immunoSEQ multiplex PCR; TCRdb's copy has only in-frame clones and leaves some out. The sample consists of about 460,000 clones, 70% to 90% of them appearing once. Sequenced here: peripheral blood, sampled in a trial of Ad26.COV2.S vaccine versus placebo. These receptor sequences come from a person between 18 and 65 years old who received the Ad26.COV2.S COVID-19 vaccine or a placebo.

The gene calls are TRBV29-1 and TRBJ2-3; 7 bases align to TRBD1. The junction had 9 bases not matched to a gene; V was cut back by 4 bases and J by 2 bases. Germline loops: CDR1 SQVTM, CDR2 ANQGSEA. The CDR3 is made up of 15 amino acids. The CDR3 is CSVAGTDKNTDTQYF. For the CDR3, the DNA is TGCAGCGTTGCGGGGACAGACAAAAACACAGATACGCAGTATTTT.

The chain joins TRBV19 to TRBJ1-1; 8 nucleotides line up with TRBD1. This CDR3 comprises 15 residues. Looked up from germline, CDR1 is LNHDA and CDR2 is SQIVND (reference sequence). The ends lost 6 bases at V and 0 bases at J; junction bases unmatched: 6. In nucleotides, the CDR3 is TGTGCCAGTAGAGGGACAGGAGACATGAACACTGAAGCTTTCTTT. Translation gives CASRGTGDMNTEAFF.

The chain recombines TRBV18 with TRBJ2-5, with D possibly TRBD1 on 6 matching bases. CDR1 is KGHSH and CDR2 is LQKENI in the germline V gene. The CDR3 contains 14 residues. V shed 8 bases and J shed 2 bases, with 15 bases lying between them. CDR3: CASRSSGQQETQYF. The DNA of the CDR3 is TGTGCCAGCCGAAGCTCCGGACAGCAAGAGACCCAGTACTTC.